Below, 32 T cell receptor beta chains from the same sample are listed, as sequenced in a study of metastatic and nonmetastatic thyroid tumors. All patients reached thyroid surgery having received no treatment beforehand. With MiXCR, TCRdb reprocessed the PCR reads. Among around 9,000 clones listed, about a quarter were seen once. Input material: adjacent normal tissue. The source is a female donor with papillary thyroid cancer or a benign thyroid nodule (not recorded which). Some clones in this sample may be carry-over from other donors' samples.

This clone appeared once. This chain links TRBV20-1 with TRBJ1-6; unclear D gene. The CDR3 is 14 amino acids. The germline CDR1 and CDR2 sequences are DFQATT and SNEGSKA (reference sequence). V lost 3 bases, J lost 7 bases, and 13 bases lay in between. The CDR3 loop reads CSASGDLPNSPLHF. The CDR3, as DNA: TGCAGTGCTAGTGGGGATTTACCAAATTCACCCCTCCACTTT.

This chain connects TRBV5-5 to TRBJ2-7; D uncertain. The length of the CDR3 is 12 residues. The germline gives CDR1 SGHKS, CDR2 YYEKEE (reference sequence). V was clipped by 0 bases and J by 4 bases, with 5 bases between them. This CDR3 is CASSLDGYEQYF. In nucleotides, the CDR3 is TGTGCCAGCAGCTTGGACGGATACGAGCAGTACTTC.

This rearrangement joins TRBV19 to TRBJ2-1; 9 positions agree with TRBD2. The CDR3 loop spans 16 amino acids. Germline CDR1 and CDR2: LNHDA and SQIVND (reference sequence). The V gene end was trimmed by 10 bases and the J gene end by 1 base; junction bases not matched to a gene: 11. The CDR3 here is CAIIYLAGISYNEQFF. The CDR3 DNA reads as TGTGCCATTATTTACCTAGCGGGAATATCCTACAATGAGCAGTTCTTC.

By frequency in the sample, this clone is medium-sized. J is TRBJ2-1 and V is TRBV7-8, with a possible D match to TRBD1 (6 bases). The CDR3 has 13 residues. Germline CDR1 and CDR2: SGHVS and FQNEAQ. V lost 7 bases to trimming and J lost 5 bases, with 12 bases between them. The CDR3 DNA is TGTGCCAGCAACCCACAGGGAAACAATGAGCAGTTCTTC. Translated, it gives CASNPQGNNEQFF.

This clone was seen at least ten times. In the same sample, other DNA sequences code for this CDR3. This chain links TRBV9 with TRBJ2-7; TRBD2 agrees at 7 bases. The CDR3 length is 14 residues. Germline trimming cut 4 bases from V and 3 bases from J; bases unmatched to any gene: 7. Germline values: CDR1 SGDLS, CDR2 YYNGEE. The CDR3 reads CASSPRTSDYEQYF. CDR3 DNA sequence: TGTGCCAGCAGCCCTCGGACTAGTGACTACGAGCAGTACTTC.

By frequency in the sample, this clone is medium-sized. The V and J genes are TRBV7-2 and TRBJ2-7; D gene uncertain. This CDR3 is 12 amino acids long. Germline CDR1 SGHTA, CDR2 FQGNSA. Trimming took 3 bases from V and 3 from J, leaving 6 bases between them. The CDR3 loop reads CASSFSVYEQYF. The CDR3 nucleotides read TGTGCCAGCAGCTTCTCAGTCTACGAGCAGTACTTC.

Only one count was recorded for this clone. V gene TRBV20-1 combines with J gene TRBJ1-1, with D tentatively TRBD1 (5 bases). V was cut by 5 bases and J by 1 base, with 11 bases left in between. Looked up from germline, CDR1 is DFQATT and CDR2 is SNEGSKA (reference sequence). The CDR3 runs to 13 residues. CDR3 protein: CSAWGGGNTEAFF. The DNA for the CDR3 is TGCAGTGCTTGGGGTGGGGGGAACACTGAAGCTTTCTTT.

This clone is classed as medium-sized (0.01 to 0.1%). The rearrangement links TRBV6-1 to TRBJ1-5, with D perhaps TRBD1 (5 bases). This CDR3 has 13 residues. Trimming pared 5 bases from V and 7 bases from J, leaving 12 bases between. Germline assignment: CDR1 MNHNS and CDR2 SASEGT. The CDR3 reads CASSHEGSQPQHF. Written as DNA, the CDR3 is TGTGCCAGCAGTCACGAGGGGTCACAGCCCCAGCATTTT.

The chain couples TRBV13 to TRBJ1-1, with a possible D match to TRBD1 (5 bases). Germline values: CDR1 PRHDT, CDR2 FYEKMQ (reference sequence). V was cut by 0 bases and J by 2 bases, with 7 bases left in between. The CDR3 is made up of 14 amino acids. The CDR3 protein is CASSLGQGNTEAFF. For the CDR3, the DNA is TGTGCCAGCAGCTTAGGCCAGGGAAACACTGAAGCTTTCTTT.

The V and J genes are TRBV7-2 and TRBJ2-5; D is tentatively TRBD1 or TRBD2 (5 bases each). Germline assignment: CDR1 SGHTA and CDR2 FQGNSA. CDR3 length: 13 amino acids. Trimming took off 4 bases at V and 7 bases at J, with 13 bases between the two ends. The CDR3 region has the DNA TGTGCCAGCAGCTCTGGACTTGGGGGGACCCAGTACTTC. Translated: CASSSGLGGTQYF.

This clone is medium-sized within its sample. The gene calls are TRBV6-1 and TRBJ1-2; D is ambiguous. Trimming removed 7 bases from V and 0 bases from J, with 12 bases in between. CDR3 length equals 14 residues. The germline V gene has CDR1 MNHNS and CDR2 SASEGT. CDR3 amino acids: CASMSPGTNYGYTF. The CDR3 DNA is TGTGCCAGCATGAGTCCAGGAACTAACTATGGCTACACCTTC.

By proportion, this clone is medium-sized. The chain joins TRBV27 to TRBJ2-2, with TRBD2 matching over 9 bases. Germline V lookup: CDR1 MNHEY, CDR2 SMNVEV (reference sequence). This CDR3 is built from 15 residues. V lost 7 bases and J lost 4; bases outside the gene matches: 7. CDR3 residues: CASTKGLAGTGELFF. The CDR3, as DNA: TGTGCCAGCACCAAGGGACTAGCCGGCACCGGGGAGCTGTTTTTT.

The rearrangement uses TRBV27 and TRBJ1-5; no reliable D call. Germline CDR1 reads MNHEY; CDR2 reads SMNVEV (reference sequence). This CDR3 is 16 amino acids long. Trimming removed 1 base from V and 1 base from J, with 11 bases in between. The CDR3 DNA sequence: TGTGCCAGCAGTTTATATCCCCCGCAGAGCAATCAGCCCCAGCATTTT. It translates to CASSLYPPQSNQPQHF.

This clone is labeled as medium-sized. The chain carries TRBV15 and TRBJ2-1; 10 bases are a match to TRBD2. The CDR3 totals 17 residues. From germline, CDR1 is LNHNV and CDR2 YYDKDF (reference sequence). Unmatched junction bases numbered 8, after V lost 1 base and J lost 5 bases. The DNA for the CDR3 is TGTGCCACCAGCAGAGCCTTAGCGGGAGGTGGAGACAATGAGCAGTTCTTC. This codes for CATSRALAGGGDNEQFF.

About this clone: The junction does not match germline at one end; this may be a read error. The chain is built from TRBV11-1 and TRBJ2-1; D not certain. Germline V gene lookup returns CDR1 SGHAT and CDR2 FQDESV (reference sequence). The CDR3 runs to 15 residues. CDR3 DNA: TGTGCCATCAGCTGCAGCGTGAGCGAGGCCAATGAGCAGTTCTTC. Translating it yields CAISCSVSEANEQFF.

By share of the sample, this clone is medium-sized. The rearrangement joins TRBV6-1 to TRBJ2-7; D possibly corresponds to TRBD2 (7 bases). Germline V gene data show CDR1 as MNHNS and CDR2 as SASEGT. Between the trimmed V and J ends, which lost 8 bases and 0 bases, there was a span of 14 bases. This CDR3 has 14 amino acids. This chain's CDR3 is CASGGRGNSYEQYF. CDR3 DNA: TGTGCCAGCGGGGGGCGGGGGAACTCCTACGAGCAGTACTTC.

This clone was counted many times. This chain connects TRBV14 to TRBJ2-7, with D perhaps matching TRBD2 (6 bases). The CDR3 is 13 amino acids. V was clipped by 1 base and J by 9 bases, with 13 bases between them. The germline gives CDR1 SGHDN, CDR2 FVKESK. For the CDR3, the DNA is TGTGCCAGCAGCCAAGCCCTCGTGGGAGGGCAGTACTTC. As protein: CASSQALVGGQYF.

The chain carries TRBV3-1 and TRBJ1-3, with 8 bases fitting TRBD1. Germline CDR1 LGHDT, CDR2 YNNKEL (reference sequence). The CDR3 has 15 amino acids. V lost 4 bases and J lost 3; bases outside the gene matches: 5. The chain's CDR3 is CASSRQTGVGNTIYF. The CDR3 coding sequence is TGTGCCAGCAGCCGCCAGACAGGGGTTGGAAACACCATATATTTT. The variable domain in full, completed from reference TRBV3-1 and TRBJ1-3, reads DTAVSQTPKYLVTQMGNDKSIKCEQNLGHDTMYWYKQDSKKFLKIMFSYNNKELIINETVPNRFSPKSPDKAHLNLHINSLELGDSAVYFCASSRQTGVGNTIYFGEGSWLTVV.

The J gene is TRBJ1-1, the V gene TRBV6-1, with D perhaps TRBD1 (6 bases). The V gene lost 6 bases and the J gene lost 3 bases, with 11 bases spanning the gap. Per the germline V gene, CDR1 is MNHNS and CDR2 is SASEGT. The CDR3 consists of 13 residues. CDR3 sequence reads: CASRVTGYTEAFF. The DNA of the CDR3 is TGTGCCAGCAGAGTTACAGGGTACACTGAAGCTTTCTTT.

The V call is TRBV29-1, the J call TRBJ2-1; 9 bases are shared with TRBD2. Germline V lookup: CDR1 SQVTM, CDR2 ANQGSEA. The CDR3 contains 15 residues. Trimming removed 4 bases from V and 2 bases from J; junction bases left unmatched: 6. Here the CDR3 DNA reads TGCAGCGTTGGAGGACTAGCGCTAACCTACAATGAGCAGTTCTTC. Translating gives CSVGGLALTYNEQFF.

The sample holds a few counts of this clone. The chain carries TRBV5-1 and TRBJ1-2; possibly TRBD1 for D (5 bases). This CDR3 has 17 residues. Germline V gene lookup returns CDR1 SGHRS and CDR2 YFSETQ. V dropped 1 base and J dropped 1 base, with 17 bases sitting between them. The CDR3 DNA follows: TGCGCCAGCAGCTTGATGGCGACGGGACGGAATAACTATGGCTACACCTTC. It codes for CASSLMATGRNNYGYTF.

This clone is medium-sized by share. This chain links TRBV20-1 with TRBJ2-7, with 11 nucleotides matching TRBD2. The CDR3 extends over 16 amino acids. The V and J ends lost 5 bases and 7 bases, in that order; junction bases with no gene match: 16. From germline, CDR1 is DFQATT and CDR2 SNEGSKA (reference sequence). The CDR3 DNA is TGCAGTGCTCCCGGTAGCGGGCTAGCGGGAGGTCTTGAGCAGTACTTC. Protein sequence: CSAPGSGLAGGLEQYF.

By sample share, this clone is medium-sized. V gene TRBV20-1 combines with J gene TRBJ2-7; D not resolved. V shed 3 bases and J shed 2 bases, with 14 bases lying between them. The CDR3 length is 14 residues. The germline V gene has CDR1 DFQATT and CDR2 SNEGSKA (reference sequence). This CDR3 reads CSASPPSATYEQYF. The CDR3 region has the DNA TGCAGTGCTAGCCCCCCCAGTGCAACCTACGAGCAGTACTTC.

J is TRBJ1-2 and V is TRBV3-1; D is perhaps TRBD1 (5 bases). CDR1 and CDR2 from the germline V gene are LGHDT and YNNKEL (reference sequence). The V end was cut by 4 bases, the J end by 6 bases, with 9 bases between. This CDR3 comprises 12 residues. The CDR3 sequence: CASSRDSHGYTF. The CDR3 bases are TGTGCCAGCAGCCGAGACAGTCATGGCTACACCTTC. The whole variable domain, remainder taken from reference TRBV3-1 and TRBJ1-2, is DTAVSQTPKYLVTQMGNDKSIKCEQNLGHDTMYWYKQDSKKFLKIMFSYNNKELIINETVPNRFSPKSPDKAHLNLHINSLELGDSAVYFCASSRDSHGYTFGSGTRLTVV.

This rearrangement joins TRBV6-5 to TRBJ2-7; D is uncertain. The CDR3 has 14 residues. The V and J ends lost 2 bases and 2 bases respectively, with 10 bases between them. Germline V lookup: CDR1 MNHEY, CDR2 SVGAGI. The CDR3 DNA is TGTGCCAGCAGTTACGGCCCCCGTACCTACGAGCAGTACTTC. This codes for CASSYGPRTYEQYF.

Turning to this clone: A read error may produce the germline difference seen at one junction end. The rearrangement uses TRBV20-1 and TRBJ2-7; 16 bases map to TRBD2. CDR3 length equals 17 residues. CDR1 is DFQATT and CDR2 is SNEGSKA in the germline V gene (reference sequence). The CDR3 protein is CSATNGTSGRDVNEQSF. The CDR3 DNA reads TGCAGTGCTACAAACGGGACTAGCGGGAGGGACGTTAACGAGCAGTCCTTC.

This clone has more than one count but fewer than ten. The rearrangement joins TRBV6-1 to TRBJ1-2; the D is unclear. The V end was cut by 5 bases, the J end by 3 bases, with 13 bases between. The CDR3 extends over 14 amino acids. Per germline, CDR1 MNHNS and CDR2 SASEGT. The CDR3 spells CASSILGRDYGYTF. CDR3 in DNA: TGTGCCAGCAGTATCCTAGGGCGGGACTATGGCTACACCTTC.

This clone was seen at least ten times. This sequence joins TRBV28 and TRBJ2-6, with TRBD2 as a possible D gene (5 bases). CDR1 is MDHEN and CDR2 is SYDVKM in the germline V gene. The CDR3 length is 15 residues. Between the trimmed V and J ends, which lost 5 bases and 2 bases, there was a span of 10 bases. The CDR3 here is CASSPRGPGANVLTF. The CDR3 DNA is TGTGCCAGCAGTCCCCGGGGTCCTGGGGCCAACGTCCTGACTTTC.

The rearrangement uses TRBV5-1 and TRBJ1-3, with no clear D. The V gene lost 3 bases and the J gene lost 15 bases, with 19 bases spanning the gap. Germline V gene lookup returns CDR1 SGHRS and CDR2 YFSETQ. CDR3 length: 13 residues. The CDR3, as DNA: TGCGCCAGCAGCTGCCCAGCTAAGGAAACACCATATTTT. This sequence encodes CASSCPAKETPYF.

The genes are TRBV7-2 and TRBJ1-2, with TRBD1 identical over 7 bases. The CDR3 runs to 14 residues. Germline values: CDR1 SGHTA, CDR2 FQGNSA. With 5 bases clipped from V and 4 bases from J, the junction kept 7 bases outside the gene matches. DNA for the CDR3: TGTGCCAGCAGCCCCCAGGGGGGTCCCTATGGCTACACCTTC. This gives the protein CASSPQGGPYGYTF.

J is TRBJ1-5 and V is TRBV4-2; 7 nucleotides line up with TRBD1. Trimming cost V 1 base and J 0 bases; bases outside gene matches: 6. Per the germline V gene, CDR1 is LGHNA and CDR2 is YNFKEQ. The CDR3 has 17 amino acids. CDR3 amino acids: CASSQATGDPSNQPQHF. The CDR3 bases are TGTGCCAGCAGCCAAGCTACAGGGGACCCTAGCAATCAGCCCCAGCATTTT.

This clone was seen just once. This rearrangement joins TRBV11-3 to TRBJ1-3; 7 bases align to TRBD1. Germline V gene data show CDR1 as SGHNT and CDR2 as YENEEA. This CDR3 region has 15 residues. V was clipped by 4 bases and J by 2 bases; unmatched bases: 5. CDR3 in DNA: TGTGCCAGCAGCTCGTACGGGACAGCTGGAAACACCATATATTTT. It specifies CASSSYGTAGNTIYF. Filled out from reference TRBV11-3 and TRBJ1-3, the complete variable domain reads EAGVVQSPRYKIIEKKQPVAFWCNPISGHNTLYWYLQNLGQGPELLIRYENEEAVDDSQLPKDRFSAERLKGVDSTLKIQPAELGDSAVYLCASSSYGTAGNTIYFGEGSWLTVV.